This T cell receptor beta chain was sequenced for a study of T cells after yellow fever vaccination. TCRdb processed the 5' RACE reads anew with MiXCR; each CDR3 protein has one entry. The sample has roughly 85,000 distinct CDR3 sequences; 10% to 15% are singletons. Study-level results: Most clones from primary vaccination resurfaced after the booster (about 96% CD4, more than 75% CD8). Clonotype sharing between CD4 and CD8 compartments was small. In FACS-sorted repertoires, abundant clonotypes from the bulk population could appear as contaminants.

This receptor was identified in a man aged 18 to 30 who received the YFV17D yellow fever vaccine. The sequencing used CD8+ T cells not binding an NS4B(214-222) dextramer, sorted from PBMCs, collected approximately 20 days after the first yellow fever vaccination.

The CDR3 region is CASSGGQTTNEKLFF. The CDR3 DNA follows: TGTGCCAGCAGTGGGGGCCAAACAACTAATGAAAAACTGTTTTTT. The chain has TRBV27 and TRBJ1-4, with D possibly being TRBD1 (6 bases). The CDR3 is made up of 15 amino acids. From germline, CDR1 is MNHEY and CDR2 SMNVEV (reference sequence). The V gene lost 5 bases and the J gene lost 0 bases, with 10 bases spanning the gap.